This T cell receptor (beta chain) was found in a study of cytomegalovirus exposure and HLA in healthy donors. The CDR3 spans 13 residues. V lost 6 bases to trimming and J lost 8 bases; unmatched junction nucleotides: 9. The germline CDR1 and CDR2 sequences are MDHEN and SYDVKM. PCR primers comprised 60 Vbeta and 13 Jbeta primers. The method was immunoSEQ multiplex PCR; TCRdb's version includes in-frame clones alone and lacks a portion of them. In the table there are approximately 120,000 clones, around 82% of which are singletons. The sample was PBMCs. The rearrangement uses TRBV28 and TRBJ1-2; TRBD1 aligns across 7 bases. The receptor's source is a man aged 50 or older in good health and CMV-seronegative. CDR3 nucleotide sequence: TGTGCCAGCAGGCTCGACAGGGTGCGCGGCTACACCTTC. Translation: CASRLDRVRGYTF.